The 8 T cell receptor beta chains reported below all come from one sample, sequenced in a study of blood T cell repertoires in COVID-19. TCRdb's copy holds only in-frame clones and misses some; the assay was immunoSEQ multiplex PCR. Among about 76,000 clones listed, roughly 85% were seen once. Specimen: peripheral blood. Receptors were obtained from a man aged 55 to 69 with COVID-19, enrolled during active disease.

The chain links TRBV5-6 to TRBJ2-7; D possibly corresponds to TRBD1 (6 bases). Trimming took 4 bases from V and 4 from J, leaving 12 bases between them. Germline V gives CDR1 SGHDT, CDR2 YYEEEE. The CDR3 consists of 13 residues. CDR3 residues: CASSPPTGYEQYF. In DNA form, the CDR3 reads TGTGCCAGCAGCCCTCCGACAGGATACGAGCAGTACTTC.

The chain has TRBV7-6 and TRBJ1-6; weak D call: TRBD1 (5 bases). Germline values: CDR1 SGHVS, CDR2 FNYEAQ. The CDR3 has 15 residues. V lost 5 bases and J lost 7, with 15 bases in between. DNA for the CDR3: TGTGCCAGCAGCCGACCCCAGGGTTTGAATTCACCCCTCCACTTT. It yields the protein CASSRPQGLNSPLHF.

This clone was recorded many times. V is TRBV27 and J is TRBJ2-3, with D hard to call. The CDR3 has 13 amino acids. V gave up 2 bases and J gave up 5 bases, with 8 bases separating them. Germline V gene data show CDR1 as MNHEY and CDR2 as SMNVEV (reference sequence). The CDR3 reads CASSLGLVDTQYF. CDR3 DNA: TGTGCCAGCAGTTTAGGCCTAGTAGATACGCAGTATTTT.

The gene calls are TRBV19 and TRBJ1-2; 7 bases fit TRBD1. Germline assignment: CDR1 LNHDA and CDR2 SQIVND (reference sequence). The J segment lost 5 bases and the V segment lost 7 bases, leaving 25 bases of the junction unmatched. The CDR3 is 19 residues long. The CDR3 here is CASTSMTGYPPLLSYGYTF. CDR3 nucleotides: TGTGCCAGTACCTCAATGACAGGGTACCCTCCATTGCTATCGTATGGCTACACCTTC.

The chain is built from TRBV28 and TRBJ1-2; D perhaps matches TRBD1 (5 bases). The CDR3 runs to 13 residues. The germline gives CDR1 MDHEN, CDR2 SYDVKM. V lost 3 bases, J lost 8 bases, and 13 bases lay in between. For the CDR3, the DNA is TGTGCCAGCAGTTTGGTACAGGCTGGGGGCTACACCTTC. Amino acid sequence: CASSLVQAGGYTF.

The chain has TRBV4-1 and TRBJ2-2; 9 bases map to TRBD1. The germline CDR1 and CDR2 sequences are MGHRA and YSYEKL. This CDR3 has 16 amino acids. V lost 0 bases, J lost 7 bases, and 6 bases stayed unmatched. This CDR3 reads CASSQEPGQGIGELFF. The CDR3 DNA reads as TGCGCCAGCAGCCAAGAACCGGGACAGGGTATCGGGGAGCTGTTTTTT.

The chain combines TRBV27 with TRBJ1-6; D is unresolved. Germline V gene sequence: CDR1 MNHEY, CDR2 SMNVEV (reference sequence). Trimming removed 0 bases at V and 0 bases at J, with 12 bases between. This CDR3 is built from 18 residues. The CDR3 DNA follows: TGTGCCAGCAGTTTATCGAAGTTACAGAGCTCCTATAATTCACCCCTCCACTTT. It specifies CASSLSKLQSSYNSPLHF.

The genes are TRBV6-5 and TRBJ2-7, with TRBD2 identical over 8 bases. CDR3 length: 13 amino acids. The germline CDR1 and CDR2 sequences are MNHEY and SVGAGI. J was trimmed by 1 base and V by 9 bases; bases with no gene match: 5. The DNA for the CDR3 is TGTGCCAGTACTAGCGGTACGTCCTACGAGCAGTACTTC. Protein: CASTSGTSYEQYF.